This T cell receptor beta chain originates from a study of T-cell reconstitution after alpha-beta-depleted transplantation in children. Notes on the study in general: Expanded clones from the graft, numbering several hundred, reportedly supplied alpha-beta T cells about two months after transplant. The origin of high day-60 TCRbeta diversity in some patients lay in surviving recipient T cells and thymic progenitors. Fresh T-cell production supplied most of the T-cell counts and diversity seen one year after transplant.

CDR1 is SGHVS and CDR2 is FQNEAQ in the germline V gene. The ends lost 3 bases at V and 10 bases at J; junction bases unmatched: 12. The CDR3 sequence is 15 residues long. Details on this clonotype: The antigen is not known.

Unique molecular identifiers were incorporated during preparation of the TCRbeta library. Via MiXCR, TCRdb re-called the PCR reads, giving one row per CDR3 protein. The sample carries around 270,000 distinct CDR3 sequences, 6% to 10% recorded once. The chain recombines TRBV7-8 with TRBJ2-1; 7 bases are a match to TRBD2. The origin of this receptor is a female patient under 10 years old who had a stem cell transplant for Fanconi anemia, so the T cells may come from the graft donor. This specimen consisted of peripheral blood, obtained 360 days after TCRalphabeta/CD19-depleted stem cell transplant. The CDR3, as DNA: TGTGCCAGCAGCTTGTTAGAGGGAGGGAGGTCCGAGCAGTTCTTC. It is translated as CASSLLEGGRSEQFF.